This section outlines one T cell receptor beta chain sequence together with its context. The data are from a study of T cells after yellow fever vaccination. TCRdb redid the calling of the 5' RACE reads with MiXCR, one entry per CDR3 protein. The data contain more than 450,000 distinct CDR3 sequences, about a fifth of them singletons. CDR1 is SGHAT and CDR2 is FQNNGV in the germline V gene. This CDR3 spans 13 amino acids. Trimming removed 5 bases from V and 4 bases from J, with 11 bases in between. The sample in question was PBMCs, obtained 21 days after the first yellow fever vaccination. This TCR was sampled from a man aged 18 to 30 who received the YFV17D yellow fever vaccine. The rearrangement joins TRBV11-2 to TRBJ1-1; D gene unclear. The CDR3 sequence: CASSARPGTEAFF. In DNA, the CDR3 is TGTGCCAGCAGCGCACGTCCGGGCACTGAAGCTTTCTTT.